This entry describes one T cell receptor (beta chain). Its matching antigen is unknown. Sequencing targeted expressed TCRB transcripts, as all isolated RNA had been reverse transcribed. Method: immunoSEQ multiplex PCR; TCRdb's copy keeps in-frame clones and lacks some. The sample has 310,000 or so clones, under 8.5% seen once. Deletions cut 3 bases from V and 0 bases from J, with 4 bases between. The CDR3 contains 13 residues. In germline, CDR1 is SGHRS, CDR2 YFSETQ. The sample is drawn from a study of beta chain features in type 1 diabetes. Study-wide results and limits: In the patient group, naive, central memory and Treg TCRB repertoires seemed more alike than in the healthy donor group.

The clonotype originates from a woman between 18 and 30 years old in good health. Sample: central memory CD4+ T cells from blood. The chain uses TRBV5-1 and TRBJ2-1; D gene unclear. This CDR3 reads CASSSGSYNEQFF. The CDR3 DNA follows: TGCGCCAGCAGCTCGGGCTCCTACAATGAGCAGTTCTTC.